The 20 T cell receptor beta chains in this list originate from one sample, sequenced in a study of cytomegalovirus exposure and HLA in healthy donors. TCRdb's table, derived via immunoSEQ multiplex PCR, lists solely in-frame clones and lacks some. The table lists 160,000 or so clones, just under 90% of them singletons. The sequenced sample consisted of PBMCs. The receptors were gathered from a woman in her thirties in good health and CMV-seronegative.

The chain links TRBV4-1 to TRBJ1-1, with 8 nucleotides matching TRBD1. The CDR3 extends over 14 amino acids. The germline gives CDR1 MGHRA, CDR2 YSYEKL. The V segment lost 4 bases and the J segment 1 base; nucleotides outside the gene matches: 2. CDR3 residues: CASSPTGENTEAFF. The CDR3 DNA is TGCGCCAGCAGCCCGACAGGGGAGAACACTGAAGCTTTCTTT.

V is TRBV9 and J is TRBJ1-2; 7 bases are a match to TRBD1. V was pared by 0 bases and J by 4 bases, with 6 bases of the junction left unmatched. The CDR3 length is 15 residues. Germline V gene sequence: CDR1 SGDLS, CDR2 YYNGEE. In DNA, the CDR3 is TGTGCCAGCAGCGTAGATGGGGACAGCACCTATGGCTACACCTTC. This encodes CASSVDGDSTYGYTF.

The chain combines TRBV4-1 with TRBJ1-3, with 12 bases lining up with TRBD1. With V trimmed by 1 base and J by 1 base, 11 bases remained unmatched. This CDR3 has 20 residues. CDR1 is MGHRA and CDR2 is YSYEKL in the germline V gene. This CDR3 is CASSQAGTGGEVGSGNTIYF. DNA for the CDR3: TGCGCCAGCAGCCAAGCCGGGACAGGGGGCGAAGTCGGATCTGGAAACACCATATATTTT.

The chain joins TRBV5-4 to TRBJ2-7; D might be TRBD1 (6 bases). Germline V CDR1 and CDR2: SGHNT, YYREEE (reference sequence). Deletions cut 4 bases from V and 6 bases from J, with 11 bases between. The CDR3 totals 12 residues. DNA of the CDR3: TGTGCCAGCAGCCAACACAGGGCCGAGCAGTACTTC. Its protein is CASSQHRAEQYF.

Notes on this clone: The same CDR3 also results from other DNA sequences found in this sample. The chain employs TRBV4-1 and TRBJ2-7; TRBD1 agrees at 8 bases. With 1 base clipped from V and 1 base from J, the junction kept 3 bases outside the gene matches. Germline V gene data show CDR1 as MGHRA and CDR2 as YSYEKL. The CDR3 sequence is 15 residues long. The CDR3 region is CASSQVGQGSYEQYF. The CDR3 nucleotides read TGCGCCAGCAGCCAAGTAGGACAGGGATCCTACGAGCAGTACTTC.

V gene TRBV4-2 combines with J gene TRBJ2-5; no reliable D call. V lost 4 bases and J 5 bases, leaving 17 bases between the germline ends. The length of the CDR3 is 15 residues. Germline V gene data show CDR1 as LGHNA and CDR2 as YNFKEQ. The CDR3 spells CASSPSVGFRETQYF. In DNA, the CDR3 is TGTGCCAGCAGCCCGTCCGTCGGGTTCCGGGAGACCCAGTACTTC.

The V call is TRBV5-1, the J call TRBJ2-7; the match to TRBD1 covers 7 bases. V shed 4 bases, J shed 2 bases, and the junction held 6 bases outside the gene matches. Germline loops: CDR1 SGHRS, CDR2 YFSETQ. The CDR3 length is 14 residues. The CDR3 nucleotides are TGCGCCAGCAGCCTCGGGACAGTCACCTACGAGCAGTACTTC. Its protein is CASSLGTVTYEQYF.

This clone was recorded at least ten times. This rearrangement joins TRBV10-3 to TRBJ2-7; TRBD1 aligns across 8 bases. This CDR3 spans 13 amino acids. The germline V gene has CDR1 ENHRY and CDR2 SYGVKD. The trim removed 10 bases at V and 1 base at J, leaving 6 bases unmatched. CDR3 sequence reads: CATQGAVSYEQYF. The DNA for the CDR3 is TGTGCCACCCAGGGGGCGGTGTCCTACGAGCAGTACTTC.

This sequence joins TRBV29-1 and TRBJ2-7, with 9 bases that match TRBD2. V shed 6 bases and J 0 bases; nucleotides not matched to a gene: 12. The CDR3 extends over 16 amino acids. Germline V lookup: CDR1 SQVTM, CDR2 ANQGSEA. The CDR3 region is CSVKTAGGPSSYEQYF. CDR3 nucleotides: TGCAGCGTAAAAACAGCGGGGGGCCCCAGCTCCTACGAGCAGTACTTC.

This chain connects TRBV14 to TRBJ1-2; D is undetermined. From germline, CDR1 is SGHDN and CDR2 FVKESK. V was trimmed by 1 base and J by 6 bases, leaving 6 bases between them. The CDR3 extends over 12 amino acids. DNA for the CDR3: TGTGCCAGCAGCCAAGGTCAGAATGGCTACACCTTC. Translating it yields CASSQGQNGYTF.

The V call is TRBV6-1, the J call TRBJ2-3, with 12 nucleotides matching TRBD2. The ends lost 10 bases at V and 5 bases at J; junction bases unmatched: 4. Looked up from germline, CDR1 is MNHNS and CDR2 is SASEGT. This CDR3 contains 13 residues. The CDR3 spells CATPGLAGDTQYF. The CDR3 bases are TGTGCCACTCCGGGACTAGCGGGAGATACGCAGTATTTT.

This sequence joins TRBV5-1 and TRBJ2-1; weak D call: TRBD2 (5 bases). The CDR3 is 15 amino acids. The ends were cut back, 0 bases at V and 1 base at J, with 8 bases in the middle. CDR1 and CDR2 from the germline V gene are SGHRS and YFSETQ. The CDR3, as DNA: TGCGCCAGCAGCTTGGCCCGGGGTTCCTACAATGAGCAGTTCTTC. The encoded protein is CASSLARGSYNEQFF.

This sequence joins TRBV27 and TRBJ1-5; the match to TRBD1 covers 8 bases. J was trimmed by 4 bases and V by 5 bases; bases with no gene match: 10. CDR1 is MNHEY and CDR2 is SMNVEV in the germline V gene (reference sequence). This CDR3 comprises 16 residues. CDR3 loop: CASSVLGQGRNQPQHF. In DNA form, the CDR3 reads TGTGCCAGCAGTGTCCTCGGACAGGGTCGGAATCAGCCCCAGCATTTT.

The CDR3 protein is CSVRNIRGHTEAFF. DNA of the CDR3: TGCAGCGTACGAAACATCAGGGGCCACACTGAAGCTTTCTTT. The chain combines TRBV29-1 with TRBJ1-1; tentatively, D is TRBD1 (6 bases). Germline V gene lookup returns CDR1 SQVTM and CDR2 ANQGSEA. The CDR3 contains 14 residues. Trimming removed 6 bases from V and 3 bases from J, with 17 bases in between.

V and J are TRBV6-1 and TRBJ1-2; TRBD1 matches at 8 bases. V shed 4 bases and J 2 bases; nucleotides not matched to a gene: 12. Germline V gene sequence: CDR1 MNHNS, CDR2 SASEGT. This CDR3 has 17 amino acids. The CDR3 loop is CASSADRGWGRNYGYTF. In DNA, the CDR3 is TGTGCCAGCAGTGCAGACAGGGGTTGGGGGAGAAACTATGGCTACACCTTC.

V gene TRBV9 combines with J gene TRBJ1-3; D possibly corresponds to TRBD1 (5 bases). The germline gives CDR1 SGDLS, CDR2 YYNGEE. The CDR3 is made up of 14 amino acids. Trimming took 4 bases from V and 2 from J, leaving 10 bases between them. CDR3 nucleotide sequence: TGTGCCAGCAGCAGCGGGGGAGCTGGAAACACCATATATTTT. This sequence encodes CASSSGGAGNTIYF.

The V gene is TRBV27, the J gene TRBJ2-1; 10 positions agree with TRBD2. Germline CDR1 and CDR2: MNHEY and SMNVEV (reference sequence). V was clipped by 5 bases and J by 4 bases; unmatched bases: 2. The CDR3 is made up of 14 amino acids. CDR3 region: CASSALAGYNEQFF. The CDR3 bases are TGTGCCAGCAGTGCACTAGCGGGGTACAATGAGCAGTTCTTC.

The chain has TRBV5-1 and TRBJ2-3, with 10 nucleotides matching TRBD1. Germline values: CDR1 SGHRS, CDR2 YFSETQ. J gave up 5 bases and V 0 bases, and 3 bases lay outside the gene matches. The CDR3 is made up of 15 amino acids. The CDR3 bases are TGCGCCAGCAGCTTGGAGGGACAGGGGTTAGATACGCAGTATTTT. As protein: CASSLEGQGLDTQYF.

This sequence joins TRBV2 and TRBJ2-2; TRBD1 matches at 8 bases. Germline trimming cut 2 bases from V and 1 base from J; bases unmatched to any gene: 12. Per the germline V gene, CDR1 is SNHLY and CDR2 is FYNNEI. The CDR3 loop spans 19 amino acids. DNA for the CDR3: TGTGCCAGCAGTGAATACCCCCGCGGACAGGGTGAGAACACCGGGGAGCTGTTTTTT. Amino acid sequence: CASSEYPRGQGENTGELFF.

This clone showed up just once. The chain carries TRBV5-5 and TRBJ2-7, with TRBD2 matching over 8 bases. The germline CDR1 and CDR2 sequences are SGHKS and YYEKEE (reference sequence). The CDR3 spans 14 residues. With 4 bases clipped from V and 4 bases from J, the junction kept 7 bases outside the gene matches. CDR3 sequence: CASSPGGAQYEQYF. In nucleotides, the CDR3 is TGTGCCAGCAGCCCCGGGGGGGCTCAATACGAGCAGTACTTC.